This TCR beta chain was recovered during a study of blood T cell repertoires in COVID-19. Study-level information: Sites across the United States, Italy and Spain contributed samples from acute and convalescent COVID-19. PBMCs, B-cell-depleted T cells, or T cells provided the cDNA or gDNA that made up the material.

The germline V gene has CDR1 SGHNT and CDR2 YENEEA. V lost 5 bases, J lost 8 bases, and 15 bases lay in between. This CDR3 is built from 14 residues. Sequenced by immunoSEQ multiplex PCR; TCRdb stores in-frame clones only, minus some. The sample carries over 200,000 clones, roughly 87% recorded once. This clonotype was sampled from a young woman who had recovered from COVID-19. This chain connects TRBV11-3 to TRBJ2-2; D possibly corresponds to TRBD2 (6 bases). The sample taken for sequencing was peripheral blood. The CDR3 coding sequence is TGTGCCAGCAGCCCTACGGGGGTTTCGGGGGAGCTGTTTTTT. The encoded protein is CASSPTGVSGELFF. The entire variable domain, with the rest obtained from reference TRBV11-3 and TRBJ2-2, is as follows: EAGVVQSPRYKIIEKKQPVAFWCNPISGHNTLYWYLQNLGQGPELLIRYENEEAVDDSQLPKDRFSAERLKGVDSTLKIQPAELGDSAVYLCASSPTGVSGELFFGEGSRLTVL.